What follows are 11 T cell receptor beta chains derived from one specimen sequenced in a study of T cells in women clearing cervical HPV infection listed by TCRdb under 2018. Library preparation used the immunoSEQ multiplex PCR assay. Drawn from immuneACCESS, this table holds only the in-frame rearrangements with V and J called that TCRdb kept. Clones are partly lost; checked studies trace under half to an unresolved V gene and leave the rest unexplained. The sample table on file contains some 28,000 clones. The top ten clonotypes cover about 17% of the sample. The material sequenced was blood buffy coat. These receptors originate from a woman between 18 and 70 years old with a cervical HPV16 infection that either progressed to CIN3+ or cleared (not recorded which).

To note about this clone: The read ends 3 residues shy of where the CDR3 ends; the end is completed using the germline J gene. The genes are TRBV10-3 and TRBJ1-3; 8 positions agree with TRBD1. Germline lookup yields CDR1 ENHRY and CDR2 SYGVKD. The CDR3 totals 14 residues. The V and J ends lost 8 bases and 3 bases, in that order; junction bases with no gene match: 6. Partial CDR3 DNA: TGTGCCATCGCTACGACAGGGGTTGGAAACACC. Translation: CAIATTGVGNT. In full, the CDR3 reads CAIATTGVGNTIYF.

CDR3 protein: CSSWTGNYGYTF. The sequenced part of the CDR3 DNA is TGCAGCTCTTGGACAGGGAACTATGGC. V and J are TRBV29-1 and TRBJ1-2, with 8 bases aligning to TRBD1. The observed sequence ends 3 residues before the CDR3 terminus, with the missing tail filled in from the germline J gene. Germline loops: CDR1 SQVTM, CDR2 ANQGSEA. This CDR3 is built from 12 residues. V lost 8 bases, J lost 2 bases, and 4 bases stayed unmatched.

Concerning this clone: Sequencing ends 3 residues short of the CDR3 end; the germline J gene provides the rest. The V and J genes are TRBV20-1 and TRBJ2-1, with TRBD2 as a possible D gene (8 bases). The germline V gene has CDR1 DFQATT and CDR2 SNEGSKA (reference sequence). V was cut by 1 base and J by 9 bases, with 28 bases left in between. The CDR3 covers 18 residues. The CDR3 here is CSARVSRGMGQAGVEQFF. The DNA read from the CDR3 is TGCAGTGCTAGAGTTAGCAGGGGGATGGGACAAGCGGGGGTTGAG.

Regarding this clone: The CDR3 end lies 3 residues beyond the end of the read and is filled in from the germline J gene. The chain carries TRBV27 and TRBJ2-7; D perhaps matches TRBD2 (5 bases). Germline V gene sequence: CDR1 MNHEY, CDR2 SMNVEV (reference sequence). The CDR3 totals 14 residues. Trimming cost V 4 bases and J 4 bases, with 14 bases left between them. CDR3 amino acids: CASSSPHRGYEQYF. The sequenced CDR3 bases are TGTGCCAGCAGTTCCCCCCACAGAGGGTACGAG.

Worth noting for this clone: The CDR3 end is not reached by the read, which stops 3 residues before it; the germline J gene fills it in. This chain joins TRBV2 and TRBJ2-5, with 14 nucleotides matching TRBD2. The CDR3 has 16 amino acids. V lost 8 bases to trimming and J lost 3 bases; unmatched junction nucleotides: 8. Germline CDR1 SNHLY, CDR2 FYNNEI. The CDR3 loop reads CASYFRTSGGKETQYF. Incomplete CDR3 DNA: TGTGCCAGCTACTTCCGGACTAGCGGGGGGAAAGAGACC.

A word on this clone: The read falls 3 residues short of the CDR3 end, and the missing part is taken from the germline J gene. This chain connects TRBV30 to TRBJ2-4; 9 bases line up with TRBD1. The CDR3 spans 13 residues. The germline CDR1 and CDR2 sequences are GTSNPN and SVGIG (reference sequence). This CDR3 reads CAWRGGQGGGQYF. The DNA read from the CDR3 is TGTGCCTGGAGAGGGGGACAGGGAGGTGGT.

With regard to this clone: The sequence runs out 3 residues before the end of the CDR3; the remainder is reconstructed from the germline J gene. This sequence joins TRBV11-3 and TRBJ1-2, with D possibly TRBD1 on 5 matching bases. The V end was cut by 4 bases, the J end by 7 bases, with 10 bases between. In germline, CDR1 is SGHNT, CDR2 YENEEA. The length of the CDR3 is 12 residues. CDR3 sequence reads: CASSWQGRGYTF. CDR3 bases read: TGTGCCAGCAGCTGGCAGGGTCGTGGC.

Comments on this clone: The read stops 3 residues short of the end of the CDR3; the missing end is completed from the germline J gene. The J gene is TRBJ2-5, the V gene TRBV15; possibly TRBD1 for D (5 bases). This CDR3 has 15 residues. Trimming removed 4 bases from V and 1 base from J, with 13 bases in between. Germline V gives CDR1 LNHNV, CDR2 YYDKDF (reference sequence). The CDR3 bases that were read are TGTGCCACCAGCATCCACAGGACATCCCAAGAGACC. It yields the protein CATSIHRTSQET. In full, the CDR3 is CATSIHRTSQETQYF. The full variable domain, rest sourced from reference TRBV15 and TRBJ2-5, is DAMVIQNPRYQVTQFGKPVTLSCSQTLNHNVMYWYQQKSSQAPKLLFHYYDKDFNNEADTPDNFQSRRPNTSFCFLDIRSPGLGDTAMYLCATSIHRTSQETQYFGPGTRLLVL.

Comments on this clone: The observed sequence ends 3 residues before the CDR3 terminus, with the missing tail filled in from the germline J gene. This sequence joins TRBV19 and TRBJ1-6; D is ambiguous. The germline V gene has CDR1 LNHDA and CDR2 SQIVND (reference sequence). V lost 5 bases to trimming and J lost 6 bases, with 14 bases between them. This CDR3 is built from 15 residues. The chain's CDR3 is CASSPRTPANSPLHF. CDR3 DNA, as far as it was read: TGTGCCAGTAGTCCCCGGACTCCCGCTAATTCACCC.

With respect to this clone: The sequence runs out 3 residues before the end of the CDR3; the remainder is reconstructed from the germline J gene. The gene calls are TRBV29-1 and TRBJ1-2; D might be TRBD1 (5 bases). The V gene's germline CDR1 is SQVTM and CDR2 ANQGSEA. The V gene lost 4 bases and the J gene lost 5 bases, with 11 bases spanning the gap. CDR3 size: 12 residues. CDR3 DNA, as far as it was read: TGCAGCGTTGGAGGAAGGGGATATGGC. It encodes CSVGGRGYG. The CDR3 as a whole reads CSVGGRGYGYTF.

Points on this clone: The read ends 3 residues before the CDR3 terminus; that terminus is restored from the germline J gene. V gene TRBV18 combines with J gene TRBJ2-2; D is ambiguous. The CDR3 totals 18 residues. Germline-derived CDR1 and CDR2 are KGHSH and LQKENI. CDR3 residues: CASSPRAHASSYNSPLFF. CDR3 bases read: TGTGCCAGCTCACCACGGGCACACGCAAGCTCCTATAATTCACCG.